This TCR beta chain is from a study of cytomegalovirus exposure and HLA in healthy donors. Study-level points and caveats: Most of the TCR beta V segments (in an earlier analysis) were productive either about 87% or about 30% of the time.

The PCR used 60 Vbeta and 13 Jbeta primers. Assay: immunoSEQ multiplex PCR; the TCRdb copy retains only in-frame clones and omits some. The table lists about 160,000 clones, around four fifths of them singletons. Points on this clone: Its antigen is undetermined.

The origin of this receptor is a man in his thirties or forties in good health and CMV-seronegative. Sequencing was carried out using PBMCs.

DNA of the CDR3: TGTGCAAGTCGCCTCACACCGGGACTAGCGCTCAAGAGGGAGTATTTT. Its translation is CASRLTPGLALKREYF. The chain combines TRBV12-2 with TRBJ2-3; the D call TRBD2 from the table was never checked on the DNA. TRBV12-2 is a pseudogene segment. The CDR3 covers 16 residues.